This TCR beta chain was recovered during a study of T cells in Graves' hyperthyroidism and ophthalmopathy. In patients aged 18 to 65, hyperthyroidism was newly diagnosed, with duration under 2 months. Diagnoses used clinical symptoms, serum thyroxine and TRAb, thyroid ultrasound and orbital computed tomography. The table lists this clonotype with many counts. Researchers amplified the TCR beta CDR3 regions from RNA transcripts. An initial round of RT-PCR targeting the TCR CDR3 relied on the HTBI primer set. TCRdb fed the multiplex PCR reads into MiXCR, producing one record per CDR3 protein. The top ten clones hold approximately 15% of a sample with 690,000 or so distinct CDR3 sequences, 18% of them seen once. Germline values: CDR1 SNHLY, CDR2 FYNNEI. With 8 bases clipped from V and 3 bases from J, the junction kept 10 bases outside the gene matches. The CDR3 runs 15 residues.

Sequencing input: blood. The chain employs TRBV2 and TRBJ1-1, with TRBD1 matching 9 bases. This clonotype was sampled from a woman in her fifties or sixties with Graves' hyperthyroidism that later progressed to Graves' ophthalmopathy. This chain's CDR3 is CASWVGTGRYTEAFF. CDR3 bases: TGTGCCAGCTGGGTAGGGACAGGGCGGTACACTGAAGCTTTCTTT.